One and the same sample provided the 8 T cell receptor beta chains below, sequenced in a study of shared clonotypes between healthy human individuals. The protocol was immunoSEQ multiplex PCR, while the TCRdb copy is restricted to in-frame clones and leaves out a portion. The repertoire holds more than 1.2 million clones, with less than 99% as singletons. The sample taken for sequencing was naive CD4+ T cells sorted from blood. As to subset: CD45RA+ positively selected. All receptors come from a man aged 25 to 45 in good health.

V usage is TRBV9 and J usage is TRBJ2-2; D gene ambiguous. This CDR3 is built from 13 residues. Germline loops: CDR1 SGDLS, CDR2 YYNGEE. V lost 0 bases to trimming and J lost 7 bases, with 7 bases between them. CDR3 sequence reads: CASSVGGFGELFF. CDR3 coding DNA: TGTGCCAGCAGCGTAGGGGGTTTCGGGGAGCTGTTTTTT. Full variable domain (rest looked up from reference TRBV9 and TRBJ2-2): DSGVTQTPKHLITATGQRVTLRCSPRSGDLSVYWYQQSLDQGLQFLIQYYNGEERAKGNILERFSAQQFPDLHSELNLSSLELGDSALYFCASSVGGFGELFFGEGSRLTVL.

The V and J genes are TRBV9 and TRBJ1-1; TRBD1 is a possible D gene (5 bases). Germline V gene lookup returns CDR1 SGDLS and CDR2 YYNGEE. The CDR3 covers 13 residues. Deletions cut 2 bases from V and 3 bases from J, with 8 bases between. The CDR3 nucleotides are TGTGCCAGCAGCGTGAACAGGCACACTGAAGCTTTCTTT. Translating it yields CASSVNRHTEAFF.

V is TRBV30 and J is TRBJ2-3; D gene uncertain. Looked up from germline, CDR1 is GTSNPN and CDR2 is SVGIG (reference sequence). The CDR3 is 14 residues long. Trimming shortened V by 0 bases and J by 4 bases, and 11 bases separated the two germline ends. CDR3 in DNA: TGTGCCTGGAGTGTTGGGGAATATGCAGATACGCAGTATTTT. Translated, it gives CAWSVGEYADTQYF.

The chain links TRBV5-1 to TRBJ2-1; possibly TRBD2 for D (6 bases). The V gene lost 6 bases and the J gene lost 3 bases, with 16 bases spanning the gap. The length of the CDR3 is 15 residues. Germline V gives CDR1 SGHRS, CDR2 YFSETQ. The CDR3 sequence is CASMGGLISYNEQFF. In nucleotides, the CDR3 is TGCGCCAGCATGGGGGGTCTCATTAGCTACAATGAGCAGTTCTTC.

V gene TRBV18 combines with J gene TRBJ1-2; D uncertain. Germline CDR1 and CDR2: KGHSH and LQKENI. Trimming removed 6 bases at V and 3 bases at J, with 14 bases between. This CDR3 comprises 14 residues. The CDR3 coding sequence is TGTGCCAGCTCCCCCTTGGAGAAGGACTATGGCTACACCTTC. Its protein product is CASSPLEKDYGYTF.

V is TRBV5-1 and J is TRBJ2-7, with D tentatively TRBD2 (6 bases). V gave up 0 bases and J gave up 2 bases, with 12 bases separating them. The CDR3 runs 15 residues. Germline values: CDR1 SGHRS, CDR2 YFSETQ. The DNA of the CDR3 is TGCGCCAGCAGCTTGGGGCGGGACCACACCTACGAGCAGTACTTC. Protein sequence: CASSLGRDHTYEQYF.

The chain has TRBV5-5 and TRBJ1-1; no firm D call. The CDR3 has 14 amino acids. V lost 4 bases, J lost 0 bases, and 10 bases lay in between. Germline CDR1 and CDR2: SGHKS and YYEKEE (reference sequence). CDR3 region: CASSPRHLNTEAFF. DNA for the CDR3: TGTGCCAGCAGCCCCAGACATTTGAACACTGAAGCTTTCTTT.

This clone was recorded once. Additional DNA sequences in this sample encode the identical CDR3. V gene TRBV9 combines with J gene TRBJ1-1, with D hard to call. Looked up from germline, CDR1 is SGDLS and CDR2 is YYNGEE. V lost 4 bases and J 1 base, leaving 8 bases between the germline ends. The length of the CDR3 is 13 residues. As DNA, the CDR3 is TGTGCCAGCAGCAGGGATTCGAACACTGAAGCTTTCTTT. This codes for CASSRDSNTEAFF.